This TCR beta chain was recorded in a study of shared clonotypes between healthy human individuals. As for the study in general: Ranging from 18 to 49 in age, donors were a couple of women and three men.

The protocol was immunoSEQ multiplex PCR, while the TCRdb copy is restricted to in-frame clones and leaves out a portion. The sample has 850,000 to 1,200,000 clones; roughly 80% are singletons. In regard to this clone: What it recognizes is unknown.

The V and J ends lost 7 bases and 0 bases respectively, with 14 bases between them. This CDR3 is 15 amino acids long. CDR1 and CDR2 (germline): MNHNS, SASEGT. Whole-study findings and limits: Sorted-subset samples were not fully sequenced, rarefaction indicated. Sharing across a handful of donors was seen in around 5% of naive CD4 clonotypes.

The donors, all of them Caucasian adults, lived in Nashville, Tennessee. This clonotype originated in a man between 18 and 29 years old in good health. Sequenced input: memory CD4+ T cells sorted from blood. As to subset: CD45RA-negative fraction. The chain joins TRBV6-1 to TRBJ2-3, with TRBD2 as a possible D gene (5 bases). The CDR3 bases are TGTGCCAGCATCAGATACGCGGGTAGCACAGATACGCAGTATTTT. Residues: CASIRYAGSTDTQYF.